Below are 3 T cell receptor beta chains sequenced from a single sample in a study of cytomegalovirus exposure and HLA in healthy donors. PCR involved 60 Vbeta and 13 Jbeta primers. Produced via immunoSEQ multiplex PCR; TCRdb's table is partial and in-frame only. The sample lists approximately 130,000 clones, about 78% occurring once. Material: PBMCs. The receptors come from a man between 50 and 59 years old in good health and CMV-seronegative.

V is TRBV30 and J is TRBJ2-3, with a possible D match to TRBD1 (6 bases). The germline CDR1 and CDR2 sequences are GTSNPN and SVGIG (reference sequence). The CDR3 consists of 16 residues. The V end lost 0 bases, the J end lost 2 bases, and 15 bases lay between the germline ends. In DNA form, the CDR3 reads TGTGCCTGGAGTGTACCGGGCAGGGGAAACACAGATACGCAGTATTTT. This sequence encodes CAWSVPGRGNTDTQYF.

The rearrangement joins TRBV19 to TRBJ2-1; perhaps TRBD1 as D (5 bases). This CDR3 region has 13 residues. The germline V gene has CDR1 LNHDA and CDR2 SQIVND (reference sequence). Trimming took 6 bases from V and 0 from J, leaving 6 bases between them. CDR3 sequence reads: CASRDNSYNEQFF. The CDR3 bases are TGTGCCAGTAGGGACAACTCCTACAATGAGCAGTTCTTC.

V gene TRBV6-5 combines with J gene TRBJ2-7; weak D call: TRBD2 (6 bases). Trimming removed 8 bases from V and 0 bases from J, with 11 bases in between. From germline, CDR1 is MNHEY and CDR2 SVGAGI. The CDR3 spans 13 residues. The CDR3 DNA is TGTGCCAGCTCTCAGGGAGGCTCCTACGAGCAGTACTTC. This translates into CASSQGGSYEQYF.